Sequencing of this T cell receptor beta chain was carried out in a study of long-term antiretroviral therapy in people with HIV. Findings of the study overall: Blood dates from 2004 to 2017, possibly under older ART regimens. Following ART, diversity rose but still fell short of transplant donor controls.

An immunoSEQ assay, version v3.0, was performed at survey level. Profiling relied on immunoSEQ multiplex PCR, and the TCRdb table lists in-frame clones only, not all of them. The sample has around 15,000 clones; about 95% are singletons. This CDR3 is built from 14 residues. Germline lookup yields CDR1 MNHNY and CDR2 SVGAGI (reference sequence). V was trimmed by 6 bases and J by 1 base, leaving 12 bases between them. A word on this clone: Antigen: not known.

This chain joins TRBV6-6 and TRBJ1-1; D might be TRBD1 (6 bases). The clonotype comes from a man aged 30 to 45 with HIV. This material consisted of unsorted PBMCs, taken more than 10 years after starting antiretroviral therapy. The CDR3: CASRQPDRNTEAFF. The CDR3 nucleotides read TGTGCCAGCAGACAACCGGACAGGAACACTGAAGCTTTCTTT.